One and the same sample provided the 22 T cell receptor beta chains below, sequenced in a study of T cell responses to AZD1222 COVID-19 vaccine. Sequencing used immunoSEQ multiplex PCR; TCRdb keeps in-frame clones, though not all of them. Among 90,000 or so clones listed, over 80% were seen once. This specimen consisted of peripheral blood, obtained on day 0 of AZD1222 vaccination. The receptor source for this set is an adult in good health.

The chain is built from TRBV5-5 and TRBJ2-3; 8 bases line up with TRBD2. Looked up from germline, CDR1 is SGHKS and CDR2 is YYEKEE (reference sequence). V gave up 2 bases and J gave up 1 base; unmatched junction bases: 0. The CDR3 contains 14 residues. The DNA for the CDR3 is TGTGCCAGCAGCTTACTAGCGGGCACAGATACGCAGTATTTT. Translating it yields CASSLLAGTDTQYF.

In DNA, the CDR3 is TGTGCCAGCAAAGTGGGCGGAACTAATGAAAAACTGTTTTTT. It codes for CASKVGGTNEKLFF. The chain uses TRBV18 and TRBJ1-4; the D is unclear. CDR3 length: 14 amino acids. In germline, CDR1 is KGHSH, CDR2 LQKENI. The V and J ends lost 8 bases and 1 base respectively, with 11 bases between them.

The rearrangement links TRBV7-9 to TRBJ2-2; possibly TRBD1 or TRBD2 for D (5 bases each). The CDR3 is 15 amino acids. Trimming shortened V by 5 bases and J by 4 bases, and 14 bases separated the two germline ends. Germline CDR1 is SEHNR and CDR2 is FQNEAQ (reference sequence). The CDR3 sequence: CASSPGAPGTGELFF. Here the CDR3 DNA reads TGTGCCAGCAGCCCCGGGGCTCCGGGCACCGGGGAGCTGTTTTTT.

The genes are TRBV5-8 and TRBJ1-2, with D uncertain. The CDR3 runs to 14 residues. V lost 4 bases and J 2 bases, leaving 12 bases between the germline ends. Germline CDR1 and CDR2: SGHTS and YDEGEE. As DNA, the CDR3 is TGTGCCAGCAGCGGCCCGGTCGGAAACTATGGCTACACCTTC. It specifies CASSGPVGNYGYTF.

The chain links TRBV30 to TRBJ1-5; the D gene is possibly TRBD1 (5 bases). This CDR3 has 13 amino acids. The V end was cut by 2 bases, the J end by 6 bases, with 11 bases between. Germline CDR1 GTSNPN, CDR2 SVGIG (reference sequence). This chain's CDR3 is CAWSSGAGQPQHF. The CDR3 nucleotides read TGTGCCTGGAGTTCCGGGGCCGGTCAGCCCCAGCATTTT.

The chain carries TRBV30 and TRBJ1-5; D is uncertain. Between the trimmed V and J ends, which lost 0 bases and 3 bases, there was a span of 6 bases. Germline CDR1 reads GTSNPN; CDR2 reads SVGIG (reference sequence). CDR3 size: 13 residues. CDR3 residues: CAWSVSVNQPQHF. The CDR3 DNA follows: TGTGCCTGGAGTGTCTCGGTCAATCAGCCCCAGCATTTT.

V and J are TRBV6-5 and TRBJ1-2; TRBD1 matches at 7 bases. Germline CDR1 MNHEY, CDR2 SVGAGI. The CDR3 totals 13 residues. V shed 2 bases and J 8 bases; nucleotides not matched to a gene: 5. DNA of the CDR3: TGTGCCAGCAGTTACCAGGGGGTGGGAGGCTACACCTTC. It translates to CASSYQGVGGYTF.

This clone was observed a single time. V and J are TRBV19 and TRBJ1-5, with D unclear. Germline CDR1 reads LNHDA; CDR2 reads SQIVND (reference sequence). Trimming removed 5 bases from V and 0 bases from J, with 23 bases in between. This CDR3 region has 19 residues. CDR3 region: CASSPTEGSGPYSNQPQHF. In DNA form, the CDR3 reads TGTGCCAGTAGTCCTACCGAAGGGAGCGGGCCATATAGCAATCAGCCCCAGCATTTT.

The chain combines TRBV5-1 with TRBJ1-2; possibly TRBD1 for D (5 bases). Trimming pared 0 bases from V and 3 bases from J, leaving 9 bases between. The V gene's germline CDR1 is SGHRS and CDR2 YFSETQ. CDR3 length equals 14 residues. Here the CDR3 reads CASSLVVRDYGYTF. CDR3 coding DNA: TGCGCCAGCAGCTTGGTGGTCAGGGACTATGGCTACACCTTC.

The chain links TRBV6-1 to TRBJ1-5; no clear D. The CDR3 has 14 residues. Trimming took 0 bases from V and 1 from J, leaving 4 bases between them. Germline values: CDR1 MNHNS, CDR2 SASEGT. The CDR3 reads CASSEATSNQPQHF. For the CDR3, the DNA is TGTGCCAGCAGTGAAGCAACAAGCAATCAGCCCCAGCATTTT.

The chain has TRBV5-6 and TRBJ2-3; 9 bases align to TRBD2. The germline gives CDR1 SGHDT, CDR2 YYEEEE. J was trimmed by 4 bases and V by 0 bases; bases with no gene match: 3. This CDR3 has 15 residues. In DNA form, the CDR3 reads TGTGCCAGCAGCTTGGACCTAGCGGGACCAGATACGCAGTATTTT. Translation gives CASSLDLAGPDTQYF.

The chain recombines TRBV7-6 with TRBJ2-1; TRBD2 aligns across 11 bases. V trimming: 6 bases; J trimming: 7 bases; junction bases outside the gene matches: 8. Germline CDR1 and CDR2: SGHVS and FNYEAQ. CDR3 length: 15 amino acids. The CDR3 spells CASRPLAGGSNEQFF. The CDR3 DNA reads as TGTGCCAGCAGGCCGTTAGCGGGAGGGTCAAATGAGCAGTTCTTC.

This clone was detected a few times. V gene TRBV28 combines with J gene TRBJ2-7; 7 bases map to TRBD2. CDR1 and CDR2 from the germline V gene are MDHEN and SYDVKM. This CDR3 has 15 residues. Losses at the gene ends were 3 bases for V and 1 base for J; bases not matched to a gene: 6. The CDR3 reads CASSFSGKFSYEQYF. The DNA for the CDR3 is TGTGCCAGCAGTTTCAGCGGGAAGTTTTCCTACGAGCAGTACTTC.

This chain uses TRBV28 with TRBJ1-2, with a possible D match to TRBD1 (6 bases). Germline CDR1 reads MDHEN; CDR2 reads SYDVKM. V lost 10 bases and J lost 2, with 11 bases in between. The CDR3 has 12 residues. The CDR3 DNA reads TGTGCCACTGATGGACAGAACTATGGCTACACCTTC. Residues: CATDGQNYGYTF.

V is TRBV6-4 and J is TRBJ2-2; the match to TRBD2 covers 7 bases. Germline CDR1 reads MRHNA; CDR2 reads SNTAGT. The length of the CDR3 is 15 residues. Trimming at V came to 6 bases and at J to 1 base, leaving 5 bases not matched to a gene. The CDR3 here is CASRAGTKNTGELFF. DNA for the CDR3: TGTGCCAGCAGAGCCGGGACTAAGAACACCGGGGAGCTGTTTTTT.

V usage is TRBV6-6 and J usage is TRBJ2-3; D is ambiguous. V shed 0 bases and J shed 2 bases, with 6 bases lying between them. The CDR3 covers 14 residues. Germline CDR1 reads MNHNY; CDR2 reads SVGAGI (reference sequence). CDR3 amino acids: CASSYSRTTDTQYF. The DNA of the CDR3 is TGTGCCAGCAGTTACTCACGGACCACAGATACGCAGTATTTT.

This clone was seen just once. The chain carries TRBV9 and TRBJ2-2; D uncertain. The germline gives CDR1 SGDLS, CDR2 YYNGEE. CDR3 length equals 16 residues. V lost 0 bases, J lost 7 bases, and 16 bases lay in between. The CDR3, as DNA: TGTGCCAGCAGCGTAGGGGTGGACCGCGTCGGCGGGGAGCTGTTTTTT. Encoded protein: CASSVGVDRVGGELFF. The complete variable domain, with remaining parts taken from reference TRBV9 and TRBJ2-2, reads DSGVTQTPKHLITATGQRVTLRCSPRSGDLSVYWYQQSLDQGLQFLIQYYNGEERAKGNILERFSAQQFPDLHSELNLSSLELGDSALYFCASSVGVDRVGGELFFGEGSRLTVL.

The gene calls are TRBV6-5 and TRBJ1-3; D remains ambiguous. Trimming cost V 8 bases and J 2 bases, with 10 bases left between them. Germline assignment: CDR1 MNHEY and CDR2 SVGAGI. The CDR3 is 13 amino acids. The CDR3 sequence: CASGQQAGNTIYF. In DNA, the CDR3 is TGTGCCAGCGGCCAGCAAGCTGGAAACACCATATATTTT.

The chain joins TRBV27 to TRBJ1-6; D may be TRBD1 (6 bases). Germline V gene sequence: CDR1 MNHEY, CDR2 SMNVEV (reference sequence). This CDR3 region has 17 residues. V lost 4 bases, J lost 0 bases, and 13 bases lay in between. The CDR3 spells CASSSSLQGSYNSPLHF. DNA of the CDR3: TGTGCCAGCAGTTCGTCCCTACAGGGCTCCTATAATTCACCCCTCCACTTT.

The rearrangement joins TRBV4-1 to TRBJ2-7; TRBD1 aligns across 7 bases. CDR3 length equals 13 residues. The germline gives CDR1 MGHRA, CDR2 YSYEKL. Trimming at V came to 4 bases and at J to 2 bases, leaving 2 bases not matched to a gene. CDR3 region: CASSPTGPYEQYF. The CDR3 coding sequence is TGCGCCAGCAGCCCGACAGGGCCCTACGAGCAGTACTTC.

This clone was observed a handful of times. The gene calls are TRBV19 and TRBJ1-1; D is unclear. Trimming took off 4 bases at V and 0 bases at J, with 6 bases between the two ends. Germline loops: CDR1 LNHDA, CDR2 SQIVND (reference sequence). The CDR3 spans 13 residues. The CDR3 nucleotides are TGTGCCAGTAGTACCAGGATGAACACTGAAGCTTTCTTT. It codes for CASSTRMNTEAFF. The whole variable domain, filled in from reference TRBV19 and TRBJ1-1, reads DGGITQSPKYLFRKEGQNVTLSCEQNLNHDAMYWYRQDPGQGLRLIYYSQIVNDFQKGDIAEGYSVSREKKESFPLTVTSAQKNPTAFYLCASSTRMNTEAFFGQGTRLTVV.

The chain couples TRBV6-5 to TRBJ2-5; D unclear. The CDR3 spans 10 residues. Germline loops: CDR1 MNHEY, CDR2 SVGAGI. V was shortened by 11 bases and J by 5 bases, with 9 bases between the two germline ends. DNA of the CDR3: TGTGCCCTTTCGGATGAGACCCAGTACTTC. It codes for CALSDETQYF.